The entry below gives a single T cell receptor beta chain sequence along with its context. Its specificity is unknown. Terminally differentiated effector memory CD45RA+ cells were excluded by CCR7 positive selection of CD45RO-negative cells. Donors, without exception, were Caucasian adults residing in Nashville, Tennessee. In replicate PCRs of sorted subsets, roughly 200 ng DNA, tens of thousands of T cell genomes, was used. Clones were read by immunoSEQ multiplex PCR, and TCRdb kept only the in-frame ones, dropping some. Of about 2 million clones detected, 85% to 95% appear once; the ten largest clones hold around 1.2%. With V trimmed by 3 bases and J by 2 bases, 10 bases remained unmatched. Germline CDR1 SGHNT, CDR2 YENEEA. The CDR3 length is 18 residues. These data belong to a study of shared clonotypes between healthy human individuals. Whole-study results and caveats: Naive subsets generally exceeded memory subsets in estimated richness.

This chain connects TRBV11-3 to TRBJ2-1; TRBD2 agrees at 10 bases. The source material was naive CD8+ T cells sorted from blood. This TCR derives from a man aged 18 to 29 in good health. CDR3 sequence (DNA): TGTGCCAGCAGCTTTAGCGGGGGGCCCGCAGATACCTACAATGAGCAGTTCTTC. Its translation is CASSFSGGPADTYNEQFF.